These 27 T cell receptor beta chains were sequenced from one sample in a study of response to subunit inactivated influenza vaccine. A single record per CDR3 protein comes from TCRdb applying MiXCR to the RT-PCR reads. The repertoire consists of over 450,000 distinct CDR3 sequences, with 10% to 15% occurring once and the leading ten covering 13%. The source was PBMCs from blood, collected 40 to 50 days after vaccination. The receptors come from a man in his forties or fifties who received an inactivated influenza vaccine.

The table lists this clonotype with a few counts. The chain couples TRBV7-2 to TRBJ2-2, with D perhaps matching TRBD2 (5 bases). The germline V gene has CDR1 SGHTA and CDR2 FQGNSA. V shed 1 base and J shed 11 bases, with 8 bases lying between them. The CDR3 sequence is 12 residues long. CDR3 loop: CASSLGGSELFF. CDR3 sequence (DNA): TGTGCCAGCAGCTTAGGAGGGAGTGAGCTGTTTTTT.

This clonotype was detected only a few times. CDR3: CASSVTENTEAFF. The CDR3 nucleotides read TGTGCCAGCAGCGTCACAGAGAACACTGAAGCTTTCTTT. The gene calls are TRBV7-6 and TRBJ1-1; D gene unclear. Trimming pared 5 bases from V and 1 base from J, leaving 8 bases between. Per germline, CDR1 SGHVS and CDR2 FNYEAQ. The CDR3 extends over 13 amino acids.

The chain links TRBV28 to TRBJ1-2; 7 bases line up with TRBD1. The CDR3 contains 14 residues. The V gene end was trimmed by 3 bases and the J gene end by 4 bases; junction bases not matched to a gene: 5. Germline assignment: CDR1 MDHEN and CDR2 SYDVKM. CDR3 in amino acids: CASSFEGALYGYTF. The CDR3, as DNA: TGTGCCAGCAGTTTCGAGGGGGCTCTCTATGGCTACACCTTC.

This clonotype was recorded a few times. This chain connects TRBV7-2 to TRBJ2-7; TRBD2 aligns across 11 bases. CDR1 SGHTA and CDR2 FQGNSA come from the germline V gene. CDR3 size: 15 residues. Losses at the gene ends were 2 bases for V and 6 bases for J; bases not matched to a gene: 6. CDR3 nucleotides: TGTGCCAGCAGCTTAACCGGGACTAGCGGCGGCGAGCAGTACTTC. Its translation is CASSLTGTSGGEQYF. Full variable domain (remainder filled in from reference TRBV7-2 and TRBJ2-7): GAGVSQSPSNKVTEKGKDVELRCDPISGHTALYWYRQSLGQGLEFLIYFQGNSAPDKSGLPSDRFSAERTGGSVSTLTIQRTQQEDSAVYLCASSLTGTSGGEQYFGPGTRLTVT.

Comments on this clonotype: The missing conserved phenylalanine or tryptophan at the end of this CDR3 makes a read error likely. This chain connects TRBV29-1 to TRBJ2-2, with 9 bases matching TRBD2. Germline CDR1 reads SQVTM; CDR2 reads ANQGSEA. After removal of 3 bases from V and 6 bases from J, the junction contained 8 bases not matched to a gene. The length of the CDR3 is 15 residues. CDR3 nucleotides: TGCAGCGTTGATCTAGCTAGCGGGATCGCCGGGGAGCTGTTTTCT. Its translation: CSVDLASGIAGELFS.

The chain recombines TRBV11-1 with TRBJ2-1, with TRBD2 identical over 16 bases. J gave up 4 bases and V 4 bases, and 7 bases lay outside the gene matches. The CDR3 has 18 residues. In germline, CDR1 is SGHAT, CDR2 FQDESV (reference sequence). CDR3 sequence reads: CASSSGLAGGPRYNEQFF. The CDR3 DNA is TGTGCCAGCAGCTCGGGACTAGCGGGAGGGCCACGTTACAATGAGCAGTTCTTC.

This chain links TRBV5-1 with TRBJ2-5; 9 bases fit TRBD2. CDR3 size: 14 residues. With 9 bases clipped from V and 4 bases from J, the junction kept 10 bases outside the gene matches. Germline-derived CDR1 and CDR2 are SGHRS and YFSETQ. The CDR3 nucleotides read TGCGCCACCAAAGAACTAGCGGGCGGAGAGACCCAGTACTTC. It codes for CATKELAGGETQYF.

This clonotype was detected a few times. A much larger clonotype is one base distant, so this may be a read error. CDR3 nucleotides: TGTGCCAGCAGCTTAGCGGTGGAGCAGTACTTC. This codes for CASSLAVEQYF. The chain uses TRBV7-8 and TRBJ2-7; D not certain. Germline CDR1 is SGHVS and CDR2 is FQNEAQ. V lost 0 bases and J 7 bases, leaving 4 bases between the germline ends. CDR3 length: 11 residues. Based on the CDR3 plus reference TRBV7-8 and TRBJ2-7, the full variable domain is GAGVSQSPRYKVAKRGQDVALRCDPISGHVSLFWYQQALGQGPEFLTYFQNEAQLDKSGLPSDRFFAERPEGSVSTLKIQRTQQEDSAVYLCASSLAVEQYFGPGTRLTVT.

The chain has TRBV20-1 and TRBJ2-5; D is unclear. The V end was cut by 4 bases, the J end by 2 bases, with 14 bases between. This CDR3 region has 14 residues. Germline CDR1 is DFQATT and CDR2 is SNEGSKA (reference sequence). CDR3 sequence reads: CSAIGAGAQETQYF. CDR3 nucleotides: TGCAGTGCTATCGGAGCCGGAGCTCAAGAGACCCAGTACTTC.

This clonotype has a count of ten or more. The chain couples TRBV20-1 to TRBJ2-5, with 7 bases fitting TRBD2. The ends lost 6 bases at V and 3 bases at J; junction bases unmatched: 7. The CDR3 has 13 amino acids. Per germline, CDR1 DFQATT and CDR2 SNEGSKA (reference sequence). As DNA, the CDR3 is TGCAGTGCGGGCCCTAGCGGCAAAGAGACCCAGTACTTC. Its translation: CSAGPSGKETQYF.

The rearrangement links TRBV4-1 to TRBJ2-7, with D unclear. The CDR3 has 14 amino acids. The germline CDR1 and CDR2 sequences are MGHRA and YSYEKL. V was trimmed by 0 bases and J by 6 bases, leaving 12 bases between them. The CDR3 nucleotides read TGCGCCAGCAGCCAAGATTTACAGTGGCGCGAGCAGTACTTC. As protein: CASSQDLQWREQYF.

This clonotype was picked up a small number of times. The chain couples TRBV12-3 or TRBV12-4 to TRBJ2-7; D remains ambiguous. The CDR3 is 14 amino acids. Trimming cost V 2 bases and J 3 bases, with 11 bases left between them. This CDR3 is CASSLSRSYYEQYF. The CDR3, as DNA: TGTGCCAGCAGTTTATCACGGAGCTACTACGAGCAGTACTTC.

The gene calls are TRBV12-3 or TRBV12-4 and TRBJ2-2; D might be TRBD2 (5 bases). The CDR3 length is 14 residues. Trimming removed 8 bases at V and 6 bases at J, with 16 bases between. This chain's CDR3 is CASVGSLVAGELFF. CDR3 nucleotide sequence: TGTGCCAGCGTTGGGAGTTTAGTGGCCGGGGAGCTGTTTTTT.

V usage is TRBV5-1 and J usage is TRBJ2-5, with 10 bases that match TRBD2. CDR1 SGHRS and CDR2 YFSETQ come from the germline V gene. This CDR3 contains 19 residues. Trimming removed 0 bases from V and 7 bases from J; junction bases left unmatched: 18. The CDR3 nucleotides are TGCGCCAGCAGCTTGGATAGTGGACTAGCGGTTTTCAACGGGGGGACCCAGTACTTC. Translated, it gives CASSLDSGLAVFNGGTQYF.

This clonotype was seen only a few times. The V and J genes are TRBV15 and TRBJ2-7; 8 positions agree with TRBD2. Germline-derived CDR1 and CDR2 are LNHNV and YYDKDF (reference sequence). V shed 0 bases and J 4 bases; nucleotides not matched to a gene: 2. This CDR3 is built from 14 residues. CDR3 in amino acids: CATSRDRGGYEQYF. In DNA, the CDR3 is TGTGCCACCAGCAGAGACCGGGGGGGTTACGAGCAGTACTTC.

This clonotype has at least ten counts. The J gene is TRBJ2-7, the V gene TRBV11-1, with 7 bases identical to TRBD1. Germline V gene sequence: CDR1 SGHAT, CDR2 FQDESV (reference sequence). The CDR3 has 15 amino acids. The trim removed 2 bases at V and 2 bases at J, leaving 6 bases unmatched. This CDR3 reads CASSLRFGTAYEQYF. The CDR3 region has the DNA TGTGCCAGCAGCTTAAGATTTGGGACAGCCTACGAGCAGTACTTC.

There are a few counts of this clonotype. The CDR3 sequence: CASSLGITTDTQYF. The CDR3 DNA sequence: TGTGCCAGCAGCTTAGGAATCACCACAGATACGCAGTATTTT. V usage is TRBV7-2 and J usage is TRBJ2-3; D is unclear. Germline CDR1 is SGHTA and CDR2 is FQGNSA. The ends were cut back, 1 base at V and 2 bases at J, with 7 bases in the middle. This CDR3 region has 14 residues.

This clonotype was found a few times. The chain has TRBV4-1 and TRBJ2-3, with a tentative D call TRBD1 (6 bases). The ends were cut back, 1 base at V and 3 bases at J, with 11 bases in the middle. This CDR3 is built from 15 residues. Germline lookup yields CDR1 MGHRA and CDR2 YSYEKL. CDR3 DNA sequence: TGCGCCAGCAGCCAAGTCCAGGGGAGAACAGATACGCAGTATTTT. This sequence encodes CASSQVQGRTDTQYF.

This clonotype appeared many times. The rearrangement joins TRBV5-1 to TRBJ2-1; 7 bases are shared with TRBD2. The germline V gene has CDR1 SGHRS and CDR2 YFSETQ. The CDR3 consists of 15 residues. Trimming cost V 0 bases and J 7 bases; bases outside gene matches: 7. The CDR3 nucleotides read TGCGCCAGCAGCTTGGGTGGGAGGGCGCAAAATGAGCAGTTCTTC. The encoded protein is CASSLGGRAQNEQFF.

On this clonotype itself: The junction and the germline gene differ at one end; a read error may be behind it. V gene TRBV11-2 combines with J gene TRBJ2-1; 10 bases are a match to TRBD2. This CDR3 region has 15 residues. Germline V lookup: CDR1 SGHAT, CDR2 FQNNGV. In DNA form, the CDR3 reads TGTGCCAGCAGCTTAGCAGCGGGAGGGCCTAATGAGCAGCTCTTC. Residues: CASSLAAGGPNEQLF.

The chain carries TRBV20-1 and TRBJ1-5; D gene uncertain. Germline V lookup: CDR1 DFQATT, CDR2 SNEGSKA (reference sequence). This CDR3 region has 13 residues. The V gene lost 0 bases and the J gene lost 5 bases, with 8 bases spanning the gap. DNA for the CDR3: TGCAGTGCTAGAGATGAAGGAGATCAGCCCCAGCATTTT. Translating it yields CSARDEGDQPQHF.

The V and J genes are TRBV12-3 or TRBV12-4 and TRBJ2-7; 8 bases match TRBD1. The CDR3 has 15 residues. Losses at the gene ends were 5 bases for V and 6 bases for J; bases not matched to a gene: 12. CDR3 in amino acids: CASSPSATGAREQYF. In nucleotides, the CDR3 is TGTGCCAGCAGTCCGTCCGCGACAGGGGCTCGCGAGCAGTACTTC.

This clonotype came up many times. This chain joins TRBV7-9 and TRBJ2-7; D remains unclear. Trimming took off 5 bases at V and 0 bases at J, with 5 bases between the two ends. Germline CDR1 and CDR2: SEHNR and FQNEAQ (reference sequence). The CDR3 has 12 residues. The CDR3 spells CASSTSSYEQYF. The CDR3 coding sequence is TGTGCCAGCAGCACAAGCTCCTACGAGCAGTACTTC.

The chain joins TRBV29-1 to TRBJ2-7; the D gene is possibly TRBD2 (5 bases). V was pared by 4 bases and J by 5 bases, with 24 bases between. Germline V gives CDR1 SQVTM, CDR2 ANQGSEA. CDR3 length: 16 amino acids. CDR3: CSVGLSVSVRADEQYF. CDR3 DNA: TGCAGCGTTGGGCTTTCCGTTAGTGTGCGGGCGGACGAGCAGTACTTC.

This clonotype was counted at least ten times. The chain joins TRBV5-5 to TRBJ2-7; 7 bases agree with TRBD1. The CDR3 spans 13 residues. J lost 4 bases, V lost 4 bases, and 5 bases had no gene match. Germline loops: CDR1 SGHKS, CDR2 YYEKEE (reference sequence). The CDR3 DNA is TGTGCCAGCAGCCGGGGACAGAGATACGAGCAGTACTTC. Translating it yields CASSRGQRYEQYF.

DNA for the CDR3: TGCGCCAGCAGCCGTACTGGACAGGGGAGTGAGCAGTTCTTC. It encodes CASSRTGQGSEQFF. This rearrangement joins TRBV4-3 to TRBJ2-1; 9 bases align to TRBD1. The CDR3 runs to 14 residues. Germline V gene sequence: CDR1 LGHNA, CDR2 YSLEER. The junction had 7 bases not matched to a gene; V was cut back by 4 bases and J by 9 bases.

The table lists this clonotype with many counts. The V call is TRBV10-3, the J call TRBJ1-2; D remains ambiguous. V gave up 3 bases and J gave up 3 bases, with 5 bases separating them. The CDR3 is 12 amino acids. Germline assignment: CDR1 ENHRY and CDR2 SYGVKD. In DNA, the CDR3 is TGTGCCATCAGTGACAGCTACTATGGCTACACCTTC. It encodes CAISDSYYGYTF.